The 27 T cell receptor beta chains presented below share a single source sample, sequenced in a study of blood T cell repertoires in COVID-19. The table came from immunoSEQ multiplex PCR; TCRdb's copy has only in-frame clones and leaves some out. The data hold around 320,000 clones, with around 87% observed a single time. Material for sequencing was peripheral blood. These receptors were taken from a man between 18 and 29 years old with active or convalescent COVID-19.

The chain has TRBV28 and TRBJ1-1, with unresolved D. V was pared by 5 bases and J by 4 bases, with 8 bases between. The CDR3 has 12 amino acids. The germline V gene encodes CDR1 MDHEN and CDR2 SYDVKM. The CDR3, as DNA: TGTGCCAGCAGTGGGTGGGCCACTGAAGCTTTCTTT. Amino acids: CASSGWATEAFF.

The J gene is TRBJ1-1, the V gene TRBV12-3 or TRBV12-4, with D perhaps matching TRBD1 (5 bases). CDR3 length equals 11 residues. Trimming cost V 6 bases and J 11 bases, with 13 bases left between them. DNA of the CDR3: TGTGCCAGCAGAAAAGGGGTTTGGGCTTTCTTT. The encoded protein is CASRKGVWAFF.

The chain joins TRBV7-3 to TRBJ1-1; no clear D gene. V was clipped by 2 bases and J by 1 base, with 5 bases between them. In germline, CDR1 is SGHTA, CDR2 FQGTGA. The CDR3 has 13 amino acids. CDR3 nucleotide sequence: TGTGCCAGCAGCTTATACGGGAACACTGAAGCTTTCTTT. Translation: CASSLYGNTEAFF.

Details on this clone: Other DNA sequences from this sample encode an identical CDR3 as well. This chain links TRBV27 with TRBJ1-1; 8 nucleotides line up with TRBD1. Germline trimming cut 3 bases from V and 3 bases from J; bases unmatched to any gene: 3. The CDR3 loop spans 14 amino acids. The germline gives CDR1 MNHEY, CDR2 SMNVEV (reference sequence). The CDR3: CASSLTGVDTEAFF. CDR3 DNA: TGTGCCAGCAGTTTGACAGGGGTTGACACTGAAGCTTTCTTT.

The chain couples TRBV3-1 (or the pseudogene TRBV3-2) to TRBJ2-1, with 7 bases lining up with TRBD2. The V and J ends lost 4 bases and 4 bases, in that order; junction bases with no gene match: 10. The germline gives CDR1 LGHDT, CDR2 YNNKEL (reference sequence). The CDR3 extends over 16 amino acids. Written as DNA, the CDR3 is TGTGCCAGCAGCCTGGCCGCTACTAGCGAGTACAATGAGCAGTTCTTC. Its protein product is CASSLAATSEYNEQFF.

The chain has TRBV4-3 and TRBJ1-3; no clear D gene. V was cut by 0 bases and J by 3 bases, with 6 bases left in between. The CDR3 is 14 residues long. Germline CDR1 is LGHNA and CDR2 is YSLEER. This CDR3 is CASSQDGGGNTIYF. As DNA, the CDR3 is TGCGCCAGCAGCCAAGACGGAGGTGGAAACACCATATATTTT.

V is TRBV5-1 and J is TRBJ2-7; 7 nucleotides agree with TRBD1. The V gene end was trimmed by 4 bases and the J gene end by 3 bases; junction bases not matched to a gene: 7. The CDR3 has 14 amino acids. CDR1 and CDR2 (germline): SGHRS, YFSETQ. DNA for the CDR3: TGCGCCAGCAGCAATGACAGGGTCGGCTACGAGCAGTACTTC. It yields the protein CASSNDRVGYEQYF.

The chain recombines TRBV20-1 with TRBJ2-3, with TRBD2 identical over 10 bases. Trimming at V came to 3 bases and at J to 6 bases, leaving 3 bases not matched to a gene. Germline CDR1 reads DFQATT; CDR2 reads SNEGSKA (reference sequence). CDR3 length: 13 residues. CDR3 sequence: CSASTSGMDTQYF. In nucleotides, the CDR3 is TGCAGTGCTAGTACTAGCGGGATGGATACGCAGTATTTT.

V is TRBV6-5 and J is TRBJ1-2, with a possible D match to TRBD1 (5 bases). The V end lost 7 bases, the J end lost 4 bases, and 16 bases lay between the germline ends. CDR3 length equals 14 residues. CDR1 and CDR2 from the germline V gene are MNHEY and SVGAGI. In DNA, the CDR3 is TGTGCCAGCACTCCAGGGCGCCAGGCCTATGGCTACACCTTC. It translates to CASTPGRQAYGYTF.

This chain connects TRBV5-8 to TRBJ2-5, with 9 bases fitting TRBD2. Germline lookup yields CDR1 SGHTS and CDR2 YDEGEE. The CDR3 is 16 residues long. V gave up 2 bases and J gave up 0 bases; unmatched junction bases: 5. The CDR3 DNA reads TGTGCCAGCAGCTTATTTTCTAGCGGGAACCAAGAGACCCAGTACTTC. It codes for CASSLFSSGNQETQYF.

The chain joins TRBV18 to TRBJ2-7; D is unclear. Trimming removed 3 bases from V and 2 bases from J, with 8 bases in between. Germline CDR1 is KGHSH and CDR2 is LQKENI. The CDR3 consists of 13 residues. In DNA, the CDR3 is TGTGCCAGCTCACCCTTTGGCACCTACGAGCAGTACTTC. Translated, it gives CASSPFGTYEQYF.

This chain links TRBV6-1 with TRBJ1-1, with D maybe TRBD1 (6 bases). The V gene lost 3 bases and the J gene lost 1 base, with 12 bases spanning the gap. Germline V gene lookup returns CDR1 MNHNS and CDR2 SASEGT. The CDR3 spans 15 residues. CDR3 nucleotides: TGTGCCAGCAGTGACGCTGCCAGGGGGAACACTGAAGCTTTCTTT. Translating it yields CASSDAARGNTEAFF.

V and J are TRBV7-2 and TRBJ2-7, with 7 bases identical to TRBD2. This CDR3 is 15 amino acids long. J gave up 0 bases and V 5 bases, and 7 bases lay outside the gene matches. Germline V gene data show CDR1 as SGHTA and CDR2 as FQGNSA. CDR3 loop: CASSRLGGSSYEQYF. The CDR3 DNA reads as TGTGCCAGCAGCCGTCTGGGGGGGTCCTCCTACGAGCAGTACTTC.

The genes are TRBV5-1 and TRBJ2-7; D might be TRBD2 (6 bases). Germline V lookup: CDR1 SGHRS, CDR2 YFSETQ. V was cut by 0 bases and J by 3 bases, with 13 bases left in between. This CDR3 comprises 15 residues. Here the CDR3 reads CASSLGRGNYYEQYF. The CDR3 DNA reads as TGCGCCAGCAGCTTGGGACGCGGGAATTACTACGAGCAGTACTTC.

The chain has TRBV5-1 and TRBJ2-7, with 7 bases that match TRBD2. The CDR3 is 15 residues long. Losses at the gene ends were 0 bases for V and 4 bases for J; bases not matched to a gene: 7. Germline V CDR1 and CDR2: SGHRS, YFSETQ. DNA for the CDR3: TGCGCCAGCAGCTTGGGGCGGGAGTTGTTGTACGAGCAGTACTTC. Residues: CASSLGRELLYEQYF.

This sequence joins TRBV5-5 and TRBJ1-4; possibly TRBD1 for D (6 bases). V was trimmed by 1 base and J by 6 bases, leaving 10 bases between them. This CDR3 contains 14 residues. Germline CDR1 SGHKS, CDR2 YYEKEE (reference sequence). CDR3 DNA sequence: TGTGCCAGCAGCTTGACAGGGCCGGATGAAAAACTGTTTTTT. Protein product: CASSLTGPDEKLFF.

The chain links TRBV24-1 to TRBJ2-3, with a tentative D call TRBD2 (7 bases). Germline CDR1 reads KGHDR; CDR2 reads SFDVKD. Deletions cut 9 bases from V and 2 bases from J, with 8 bases between. The CDR3 extends over 12 amino acids. CDR3 bases: TGTGCCACCGCGGGGGCCACAGATACGCAGTATTTT. Translating gives CATAGATDTQYF.

The chain links TRBV5-1 to TRBJ1-1, with D unresolved. Looked up from germline, CDR1 is SGHRS and CDR2 is YFSETQ. There are 13 residues in the CDR3. With 0 bases removed from V and 1 base from J, the gap between germline ends came to 4 bases. The CDR3 nucleotides read TGCGCCAGCAGCTTGGACAGGAACACTGAAGCTTTCTTT. Protein: CASSLDRNTEAFF.

The chain joins TRBV7-8 to TRBJ2-7, with 9 nucleotides matching TRBD1. The ends lost 2 bases at V and 2 bases at J; junction bases unmatched: 7. Germline assignment: CDR1 SGHVS and CDR2 FQNEAQ. There are 16 residues in the CDR3. The CDR3 DNA reads as TGTGCCAGCAGCTTAACCGGACAGGGGAGCGCCTACGAGCAGTACTTC. Encoded protein: CASSLTGQGSAYEQYF.

This chain uses TRBV19 with TRBJ1-2; D is unclear. V lost 3 bases to trimming and J lost 2 bases, with 10 bases between them. This CDR3 contains 14 residues. Germline CDR1 reads LNHDA; CDR2 reads SQIVND (reference sequence). The CDR3 DNA reads TGTGCCAGTAGTATTAGAGGCAGAAACTATGGCTACACCTTC. This translates into CASSIRGRNYGYTF. The full variable domain, rest sourced from reference TRBV19 and TRBJ1-2, is DGGITQSPKYLFRKEGQNVTLSCEQNLNHDAMYWYRQDPGQGLRLIYYSQIVNDFQKGDIAEGYSVSREKKESFPLTVTSAQKNPTAFYLCASSIRGRNYGYTFGSGTRLTVV.

The chain recombines TRBV18 with TRBJ2-5; 9 nucleotides align to TRBD2. The CDR3 extends over 15 amino acids. V dropped 4 bases and J dropped 4; count of bases not matched to a gene: 7. Per germline, CDR1 KGHSH and CDR2 LQKENI. Here the CDR3 reads CASSLGSGRSETQYF. The CDR3 DNA reads TGTGCCAGCTCACTCGGTAGCGGGAGATCAGAGACCCAGTACTTC.

The chain employs TRBV21-1 and TRBJ1-6; the table's D call, TRBD1, has no DNA check behind it. TRBV21-1 is labeled a pseudogene. This CDR3 region has 15 residues. The CDR3 region has the DNA TGTGCCAGCAGCTCTGAAAGGTACAGCAGTTCACCCCTCCACTTT. Its translation: CASSSERYSSSPLHF.

The chain is built from TRBV3-1 (or the pseudogene TRBV3-2) and TRBJ1-2; 11 bases are shared with TRBD1. Germline V gene lookup returns CDR1 LGHDT and CDR2 YNNKEL (reference sequence). The CDR3 consists of 13 residues. J was trimmed by 8 bases and V by 7 bases; bases with no gene match: 6. The CDR3 bases are TGTGCCAGCACCGTCGGGACAGGGGGGGGCTACACCTTC. It encodes CASTVGTGGGYTF.

The chain uses TRBV9 and TRBJ2-7, with 9 positions matching TRBD1. Per germline, CDR1 SGDLS and CDR2 YYNGEE. V gave up 2 bases and J gave up 6 bases; unmatched junction bases: 6. This CDR3 contains 14 residues. CDR3 protein: CASSVGTGQAEQYF. CDR3 DNA: TGTGCCAGCAGCGTTGGGACAGGGCAGGCCGAGCAGTACTTC. Combining the CDR3 with reference TRBV9 and TRBJ2-7 gives the whole variable domain DSGVTQTPKHLITATGQRVTLRCSPRSGDLSVYWYQQSLDQGLQFLIQYYNGEERAKGNILERFSAQQFPDLHSELNLSSLELGDSALYFCASSVGTGQAEQYFGPGTRLTVT.

The chain couples TRBV5-4 to TRBJ1-2, with 9 bases lining up with TRBD1. The CDR3 covers 15 residues. Per the germline V gene, CDR1 is SGHNT and CDR2 is YYREEE (reference sequence). V shed 0 bases and J 4 bases; nucleotides not matched to a gene: 4. CDR3 sequence reads: CASSLGGQGVYGYTF. DNA for the CDR3: TGTGCCAGCAGCTTGGGGGGACAGGGAGTCTATGGCTACACCTTC.

This clone was seen a few times. The CDR3 loop reads CASSYRTGHYEQYF. The CDR3, as DNA: TGCGCCAGCAGTTACCGGACAGGGCATTACGAGCAGTACTTC. The chain combines TRBV23-1 with TRBJ2-7; TRBD1 matches 8 bases. TRBV23-1 is designated an ORF whose function remains uncertain. Trimming took 5 bases from V and 4 from J; bases not matched to a gene: 7. This CDR3 comprises 14 residues.

The chain uses TRBV29-1 and TRBJ1-1; 11 bases match TRBD1. V lost 6 bases and J lost 5; bases outside the gene matches: 8. This CDR3 has 14 residues. Germline V gives CDR1 SQVTM, CDR2 ANQGSEA. The CDR3 sequence: CSVRPGTGGTEAFF. In nucleotides, the CDR3 is TGCAGCGTCCGCCCCGGGACAGGGGGAACTGAAGCTTTCTTT.